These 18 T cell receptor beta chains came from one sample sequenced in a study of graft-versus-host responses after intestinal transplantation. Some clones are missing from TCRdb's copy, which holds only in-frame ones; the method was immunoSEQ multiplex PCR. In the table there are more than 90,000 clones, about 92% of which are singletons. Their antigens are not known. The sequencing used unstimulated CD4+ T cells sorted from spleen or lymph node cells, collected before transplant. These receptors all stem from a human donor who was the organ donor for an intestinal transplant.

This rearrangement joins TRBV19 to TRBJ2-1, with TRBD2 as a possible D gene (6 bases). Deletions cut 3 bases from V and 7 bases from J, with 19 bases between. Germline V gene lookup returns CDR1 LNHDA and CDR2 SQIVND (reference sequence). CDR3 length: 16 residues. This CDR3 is CASSISSGLATNEQFF. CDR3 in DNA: TGTGCCAGTAGTATTTCGTCGGGACTGGCTACAAATGAGCAGTTCTTC.

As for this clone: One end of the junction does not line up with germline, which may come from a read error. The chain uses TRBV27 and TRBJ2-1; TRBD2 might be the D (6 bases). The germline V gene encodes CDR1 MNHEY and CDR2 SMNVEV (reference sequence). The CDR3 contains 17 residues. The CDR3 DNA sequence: TGTGCCAGCAGTCCCCCCGTCGGACTACTTTCCTCCAATGAGCAGTTCTTC. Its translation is CASSPPVGLLSSNEQFF.

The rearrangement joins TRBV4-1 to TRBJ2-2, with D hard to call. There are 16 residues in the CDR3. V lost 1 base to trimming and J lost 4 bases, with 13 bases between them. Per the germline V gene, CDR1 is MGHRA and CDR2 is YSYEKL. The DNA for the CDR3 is TGCGCCAGCAGCCAAGCACTATTGGTCGGCACCGGGGAGCTGTTTTTT. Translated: CASSQALLVGTGELFF.

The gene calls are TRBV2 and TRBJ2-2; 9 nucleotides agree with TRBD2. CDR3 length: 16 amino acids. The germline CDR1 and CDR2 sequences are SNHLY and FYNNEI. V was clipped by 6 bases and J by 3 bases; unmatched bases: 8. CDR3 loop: CASSTASGTDTGELFF. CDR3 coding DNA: TGTGCCAGCAGCACCGCTAGCGGGACAGACACCGGGGAGCTGTTTTTT.

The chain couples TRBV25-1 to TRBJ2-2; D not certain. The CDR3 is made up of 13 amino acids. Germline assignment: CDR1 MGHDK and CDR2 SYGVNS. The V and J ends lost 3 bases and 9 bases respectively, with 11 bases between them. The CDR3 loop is CASSEFEERELFF. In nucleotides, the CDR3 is TGTGCCAGCAGTGAGTTCGAGGAAAGGGAGCTGTTTTTT.

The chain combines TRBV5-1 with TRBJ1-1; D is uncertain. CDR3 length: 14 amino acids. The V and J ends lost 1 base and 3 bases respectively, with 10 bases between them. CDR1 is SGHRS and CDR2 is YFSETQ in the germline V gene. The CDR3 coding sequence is TGCGCCAGCAGCTTGAGGGCCGGTGACACTGAAGCTTTCTTT. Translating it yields CASSLRAGDTEAFF.

The CDR3 DNA reads TGCGCCAGCAGCCTAAGTACCGGGGATACGCAGTATTTT. This codes for CASSLSTGDTQYF. The genes are TRBV5-1 and TRBJ2-3; D unresolved. The CDR3 contains 13 residues. V gave up 4 bases and J gave up 6 bases, with 12 bases separating them. The germline V gene has CDR1 SGHRS and CDR2 YFSETQ.

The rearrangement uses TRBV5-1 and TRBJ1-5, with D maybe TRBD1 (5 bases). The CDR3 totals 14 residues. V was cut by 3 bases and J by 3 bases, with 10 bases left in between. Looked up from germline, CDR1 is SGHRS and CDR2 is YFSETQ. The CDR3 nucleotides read TGCGCCAGCAGCTCCGGGGGTTCCAATCAGCCCCAGCATTTT. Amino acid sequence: CASSSGGSNQPQHF.

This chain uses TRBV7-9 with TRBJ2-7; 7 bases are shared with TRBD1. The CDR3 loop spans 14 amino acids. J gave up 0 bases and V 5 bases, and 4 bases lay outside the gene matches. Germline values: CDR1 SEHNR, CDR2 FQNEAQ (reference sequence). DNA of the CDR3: TGTGCCAGCAGCCCGGACAGGAGCTCCTACGAGCAGTACTTC. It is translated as CASSPDRSSYEQYF.

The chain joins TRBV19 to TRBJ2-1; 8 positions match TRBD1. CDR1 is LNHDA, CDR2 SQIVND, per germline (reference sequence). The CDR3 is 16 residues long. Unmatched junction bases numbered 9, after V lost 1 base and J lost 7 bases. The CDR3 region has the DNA TGTGCCAGTAGTATAGCTCTAGGACAGGGCTTTAATGAGCAGTTCTTC. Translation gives CASSIALGQGFNEQFF.

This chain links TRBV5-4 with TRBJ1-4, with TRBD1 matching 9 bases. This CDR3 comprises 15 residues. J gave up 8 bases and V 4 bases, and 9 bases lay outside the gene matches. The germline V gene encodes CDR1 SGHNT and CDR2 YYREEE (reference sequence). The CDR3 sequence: CASSTEQGAREKLFF. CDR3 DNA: TGTGCCAGCAGCACCGAACAGGGGGCAAGGGAAAAACTGTTTTTT.

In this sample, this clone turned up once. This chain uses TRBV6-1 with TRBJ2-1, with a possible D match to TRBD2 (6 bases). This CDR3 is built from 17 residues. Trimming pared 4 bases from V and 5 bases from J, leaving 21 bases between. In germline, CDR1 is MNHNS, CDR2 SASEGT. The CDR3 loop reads CASSGPGDPRVNNEQFF. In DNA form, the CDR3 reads TGTGCCAGCAGTGGCCCGGGGGACCCCCGAGTTAACAATGAGCAGTTCTTC.

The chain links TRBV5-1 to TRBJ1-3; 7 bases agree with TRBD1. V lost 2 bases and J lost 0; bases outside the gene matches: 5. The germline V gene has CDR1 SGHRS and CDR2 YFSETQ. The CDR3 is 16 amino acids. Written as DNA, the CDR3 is TGCGCCAGCAGCTTCACCCCAGGGGGCTCTGGAAACACCATATATTTT. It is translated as CASSFTPGGSGNTIYF.

In nucleotides, the CDR3 is TGTGCCTGGAGTGTACGCCGTACCCCTGGAAACACCATATATTTT. As protein: CAWSVRRTPGNTIYF. The chain carries TRBV30 and TRBJ1-3; D not resolved. Trimming took 0 bases from V and 2 from J, leaving 11 bases between them. This CDR3 has 15 amino acids. Germline V lookup: CDR1 GTSNPN, CDR2 SVGIG (reference sequence). Complete variable domain (other parts from reference TRBV30 and TRBJ1-3): SQTIHQWPATLVQPVGSPLSLECTVEGTSNPNLYWYRQAAGRGLQLLFYSVGIGQISSEVPQNLSASRPQDRQFILSSKKLLLSDSGFYLCAWSVRRTPGNTIYFGEGSWLTVV.

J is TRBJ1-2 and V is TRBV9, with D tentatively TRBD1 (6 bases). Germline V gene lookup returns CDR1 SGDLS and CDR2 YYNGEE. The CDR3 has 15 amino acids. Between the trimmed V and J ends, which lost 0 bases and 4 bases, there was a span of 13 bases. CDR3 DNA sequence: TGTGCCAGCAGCGTAGACGGGGGCGCGCGCTATGGCTACACCTTC. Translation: CASSVDGGARYGYTF.

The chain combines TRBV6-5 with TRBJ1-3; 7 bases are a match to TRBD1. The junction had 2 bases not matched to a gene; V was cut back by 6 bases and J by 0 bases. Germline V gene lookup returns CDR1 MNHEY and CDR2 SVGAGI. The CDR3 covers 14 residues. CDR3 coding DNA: TGTGCCAGCAGGGGACAGTACTCTGGAAACACCATATATTTT. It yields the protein CASRGQYSGNTIYF.

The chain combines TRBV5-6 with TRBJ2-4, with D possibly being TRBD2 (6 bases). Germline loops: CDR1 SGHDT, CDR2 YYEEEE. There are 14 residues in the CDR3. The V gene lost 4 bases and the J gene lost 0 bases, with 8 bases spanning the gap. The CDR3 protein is CASSPGVAKNIQYF. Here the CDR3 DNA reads TGTGCCAGCAGCCCGGGGGTAGCCAAAAACATTCAGTACTTC.

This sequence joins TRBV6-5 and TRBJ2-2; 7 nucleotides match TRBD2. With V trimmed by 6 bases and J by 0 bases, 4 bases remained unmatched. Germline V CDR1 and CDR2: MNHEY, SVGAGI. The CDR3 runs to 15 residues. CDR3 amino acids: CASRPGLSNTGELFF. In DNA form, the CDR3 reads TGTGCCAGCAGACCGGGACTATCGAACACCGGGGAGCTGTTTTTT.